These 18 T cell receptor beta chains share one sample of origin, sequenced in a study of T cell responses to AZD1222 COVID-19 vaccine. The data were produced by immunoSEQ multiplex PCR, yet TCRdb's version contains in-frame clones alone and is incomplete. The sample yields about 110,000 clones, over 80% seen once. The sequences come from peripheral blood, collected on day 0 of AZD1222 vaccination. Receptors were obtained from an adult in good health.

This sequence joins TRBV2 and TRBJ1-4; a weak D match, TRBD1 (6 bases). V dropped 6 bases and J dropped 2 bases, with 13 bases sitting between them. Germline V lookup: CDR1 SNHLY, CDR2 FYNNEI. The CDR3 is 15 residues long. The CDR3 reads CASSPQGKTNEKLFF. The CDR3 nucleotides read TGTGCCAGCAGCCCTCAGGGGAAGACTAATGAAAAACTGTTTTTT.

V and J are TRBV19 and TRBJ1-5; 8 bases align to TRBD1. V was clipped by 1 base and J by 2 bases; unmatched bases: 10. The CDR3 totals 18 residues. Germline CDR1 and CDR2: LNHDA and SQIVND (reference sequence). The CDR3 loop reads CASSIGKQGESGNQPQHF. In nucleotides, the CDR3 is TGTGCCAGTAGTATAGGTAAACAGGGGGAAAGTGGCAATCAGCCCCAGCATTTT.

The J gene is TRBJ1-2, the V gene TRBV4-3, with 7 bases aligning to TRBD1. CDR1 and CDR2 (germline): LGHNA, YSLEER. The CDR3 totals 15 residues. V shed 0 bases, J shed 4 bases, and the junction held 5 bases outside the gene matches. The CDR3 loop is CASSQDRTGGYGYTF. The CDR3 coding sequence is TGCGCCAGCAGCCAAGATCGGACAGGCGGCTATGGCTACACCTTC.

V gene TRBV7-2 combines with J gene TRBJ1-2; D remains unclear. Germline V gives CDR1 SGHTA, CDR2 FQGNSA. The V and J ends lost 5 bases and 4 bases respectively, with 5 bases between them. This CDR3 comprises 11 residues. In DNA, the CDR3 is TGTGCCAGCAGCAGACGCTATGGCTACACCTTC. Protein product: CASSRRYGYTF.

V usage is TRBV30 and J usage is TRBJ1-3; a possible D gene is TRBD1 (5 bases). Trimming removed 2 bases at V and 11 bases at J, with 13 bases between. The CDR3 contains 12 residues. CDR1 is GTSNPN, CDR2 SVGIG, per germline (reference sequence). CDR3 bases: TGTGCCTGGAGTCCAATAACAGGCGCCATATATTTT. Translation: CAWSPITGAIYF.

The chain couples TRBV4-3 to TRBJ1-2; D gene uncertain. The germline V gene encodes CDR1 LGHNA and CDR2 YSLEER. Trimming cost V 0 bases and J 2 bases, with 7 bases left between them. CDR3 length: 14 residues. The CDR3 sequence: CASSQDEVNYGYTF. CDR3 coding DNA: TGCGCCAGCAGCCAAGATGAGGTAAACTATGGCTACACCTTC.

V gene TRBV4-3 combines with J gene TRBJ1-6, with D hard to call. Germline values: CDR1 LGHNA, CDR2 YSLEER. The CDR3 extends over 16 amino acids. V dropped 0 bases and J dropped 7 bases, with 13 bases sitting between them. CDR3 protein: CASSQDRGVENSPLHF. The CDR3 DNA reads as TGCGCCAGCAGCCAAGATCGGGGAGTAGAAAATTCACCCCTCCACTTT.

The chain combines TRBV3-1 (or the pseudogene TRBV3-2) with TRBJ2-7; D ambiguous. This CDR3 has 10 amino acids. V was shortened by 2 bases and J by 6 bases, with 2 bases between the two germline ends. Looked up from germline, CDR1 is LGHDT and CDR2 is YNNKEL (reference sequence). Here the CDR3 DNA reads TGTGCCAGCAGCCAATTCGAGCAGTACTTC. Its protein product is CASSQFEQYF.

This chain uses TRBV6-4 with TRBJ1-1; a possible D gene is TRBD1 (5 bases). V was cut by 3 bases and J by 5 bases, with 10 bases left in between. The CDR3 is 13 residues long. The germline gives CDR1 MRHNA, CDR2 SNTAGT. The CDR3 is CASSEMRGTEAFF. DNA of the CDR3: TGTGCCAGCAGTGAGATGAGGGGTACTGAAGCTTTCTTT.

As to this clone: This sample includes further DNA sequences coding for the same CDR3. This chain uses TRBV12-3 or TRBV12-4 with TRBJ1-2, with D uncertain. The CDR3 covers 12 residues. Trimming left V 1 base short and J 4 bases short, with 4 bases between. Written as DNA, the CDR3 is TGTGCCAGCAGTTTAGAGGGCTATGGCTACACCTTC. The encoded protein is CASSLEGYGYTF.

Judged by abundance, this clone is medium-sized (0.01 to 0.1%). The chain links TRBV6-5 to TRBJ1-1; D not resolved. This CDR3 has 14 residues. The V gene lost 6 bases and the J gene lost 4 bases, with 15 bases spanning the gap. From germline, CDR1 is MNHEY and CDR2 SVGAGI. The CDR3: CASSLLGSGTEAFF. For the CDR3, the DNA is TGTGCCAGCAGCCTTCTTGGGTCAGGCACTGAAGCTTTCTTT.

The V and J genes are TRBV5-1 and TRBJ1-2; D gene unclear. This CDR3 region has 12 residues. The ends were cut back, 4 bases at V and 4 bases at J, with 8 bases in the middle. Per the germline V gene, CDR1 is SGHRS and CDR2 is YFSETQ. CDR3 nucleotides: TGCGCCAGCAGCAAGGATAGCTATGGCTACACCTTC. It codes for CASSKDSYGYTF.

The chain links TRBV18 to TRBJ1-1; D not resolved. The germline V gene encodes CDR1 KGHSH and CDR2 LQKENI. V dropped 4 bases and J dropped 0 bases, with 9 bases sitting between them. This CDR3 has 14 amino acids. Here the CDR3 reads CASSREEMNTEAFF. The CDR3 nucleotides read TGTGCCAGCTCACGGGAGGAGATGAACACTGAAGCTTTCTTT.

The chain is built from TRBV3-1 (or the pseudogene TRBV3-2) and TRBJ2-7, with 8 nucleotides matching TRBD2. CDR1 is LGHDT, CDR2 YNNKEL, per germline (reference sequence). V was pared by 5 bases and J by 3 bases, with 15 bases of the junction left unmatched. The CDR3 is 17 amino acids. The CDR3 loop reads CASSGSGGTGVRYEQYF. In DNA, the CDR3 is TGTGCCAGCAGCGGCAGCGGGGGAACGGGGGTCCGCTACGAGCAGTACTTC.

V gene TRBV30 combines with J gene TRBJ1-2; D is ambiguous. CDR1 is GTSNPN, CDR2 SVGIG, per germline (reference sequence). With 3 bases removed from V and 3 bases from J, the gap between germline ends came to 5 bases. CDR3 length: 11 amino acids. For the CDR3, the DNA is TGTGCCTGGAGCTGGTACTATGGCTACACCTTC. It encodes CAWSWYYGYTF. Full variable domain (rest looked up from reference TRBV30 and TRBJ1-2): SQTIHQWPATLVQPVGSPLSLECTVEGTSNPNLYWYRQAAGRGLQLLFYSVGIGQISSEVPQNLSASRPQDRQFILSSKKLLLSDSGFYLCAWSWYYGYTFGSGTRLTVV.

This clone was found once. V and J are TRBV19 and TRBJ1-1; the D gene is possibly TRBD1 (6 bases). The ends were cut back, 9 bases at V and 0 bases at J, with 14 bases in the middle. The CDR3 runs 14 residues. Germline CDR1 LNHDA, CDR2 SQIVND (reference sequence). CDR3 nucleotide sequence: TGTGCCAGCCAGTCCGACAGGATGAACACTGAAGCTTTCTTT. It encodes CASQSDRMNTEAFF.

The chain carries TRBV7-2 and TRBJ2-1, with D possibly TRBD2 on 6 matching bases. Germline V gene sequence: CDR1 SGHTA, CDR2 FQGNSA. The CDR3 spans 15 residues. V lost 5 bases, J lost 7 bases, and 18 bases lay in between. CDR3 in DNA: TGTGCCAGCAGCATCCCGGGACTTCCCTGGAATGAGCAGTTCTTC. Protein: CASSIPGLPWNEQFF.

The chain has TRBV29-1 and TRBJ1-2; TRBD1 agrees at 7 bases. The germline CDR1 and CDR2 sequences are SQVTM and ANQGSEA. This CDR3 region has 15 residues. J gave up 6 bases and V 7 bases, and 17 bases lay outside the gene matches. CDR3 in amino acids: CSAAAPGTEIHGYTF. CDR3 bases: TGCAGCGCCGCCGCCCCCGGGACAGAAATCCATGGCTACACCTTC.